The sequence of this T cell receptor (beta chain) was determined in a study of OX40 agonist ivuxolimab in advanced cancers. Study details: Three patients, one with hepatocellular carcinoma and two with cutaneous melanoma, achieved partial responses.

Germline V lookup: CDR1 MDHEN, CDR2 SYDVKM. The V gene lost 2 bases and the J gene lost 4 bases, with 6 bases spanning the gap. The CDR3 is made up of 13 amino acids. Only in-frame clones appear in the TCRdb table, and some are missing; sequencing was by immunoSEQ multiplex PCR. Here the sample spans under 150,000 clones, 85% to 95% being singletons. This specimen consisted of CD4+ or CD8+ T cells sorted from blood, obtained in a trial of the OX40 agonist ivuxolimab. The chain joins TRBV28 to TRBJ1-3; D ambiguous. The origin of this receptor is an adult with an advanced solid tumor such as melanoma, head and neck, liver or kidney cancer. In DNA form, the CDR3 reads TGTGCCAGCAGTTTAGTAGCGGGAAACACCATATATTTT. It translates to CASSLVAGNTIYF.